This entry is about one T cell receptor beta chain. This entry comes from a study of cytomegalovirus exposure and HLA in healthy donors. Germline V CDR1 and CDR2: SGHKS, YYEKEE (reference sequence). V lost 0 bases, J lost 1 base, and 13 bases lay in between. This CDR3 spans 16 amino acids. Primers: 60 Vbeta forward and 13 Jbeta reverse. Some clones are missing from TCRdb's copy, which holds only in-frame ones; the method was immunoSEQ multiplex PCR. The repertoire holds approximately 140,000 clones, with 65% to 80% as singletons. The chain employs TRBV5-5 and TRBJ1-1; D is perhaps TRBD1 (6 bases). The sequence came from a woman aged 40-49 years in good health and CMV-seronegative. Input material: PBMCs. The CDR3 sequence is CASSLVGAGENTEAFF. The DNA of the CDR3 is TGTGCCAGCAGCTTGGTCGGAGCAGGGGAGAACACTGAAGCTTTCTTT.